The T cell receptor (beta chain) described here comes from a study of human T cells and chemical hapten exposure. Overall study: A patient group, mainly female, showed alopecia areata, totalis or universalis. Study conclusions and caveats: Because all patients had alopecia, their immune responses might differ from healthy ones. Expanded TCR sets contained significantly more large CDR3 similarity clusters than controls.

Remarks on this clonotype: Its cognate antigen is unknown.

In germline, CDR1 is MGHRA, CDR2 YSYEKL. The V end was cut by 2 bases, the J end by 2 bases, with 12 bases between. The CDR3 runs to 15 residues. Time point: patch test 1, 2 weeks after DPC sensitization. Treatment here: therapeutic diphenylcyclopropenone sensitization with weekly scalp DPC. TCRdb called the RACE reads again in MiXCR, with one record for every CDR3 protein. The sample records nearly 80,000 distinct CDR3 sequences, about a tenth being singletons. The TCR sequence derives from a woman aged 45 to 65 with alopecia areata. Some clones in this sample may be carry-over from other donors' samples. Sequencing was performed on whole blood, taken in connection with sensitization to the hapten diphenylcyclopropenone (DPC). The chain recombines TRBV4-1 with TRBJ1-2, with D possibly matching TRBD1 (6 bases). In DNA, the CDR3 is TGCGCCAGCAGCCAACCGGGACACCTGAACTATGGCTACACCTTC. Its protein is CASSQPGHLNYGYTF.